This T cell receptor (beta chain) was documented in a study of OX40 agonist ivuxolimab in advanced cancers. Whole-study context: A partial response was reached by three patients: one with hepatocellular carcinoma and two with cutaneous melanoma.

The germline V and J ends were trimmed by 3 bases and 4 bases, with 4 bases remaining between them. The CDR3 is made up of 11 amino acids. Germline V gene data show CDR1 as DFQATT and CDR2 as SNEGSKA (reference sequence). Overall study findings and caveats: Specificity for antigen went undetermined in the expanded peripheral T cells.

The data were produced by immunoSEQ multiplex PCR, yet TCRdb's version contains in-frame clones alone and is incomplete. The sample includes more than 80,000 clones, approximately 84% of them seen just once. For this clone: What it binds is not known. This CDR3 is also generated by other DNA sequences in the sample.

The input for sequencing was CD4+ or CD8+ T cells sorted from blood, taken in a trial of the OX40 agonist ivuxolimab. The chain employs TRBV20-1 and TRBJ2-1; no firm D call. The TCR originated in an adult with an advanced solid tumor such as melanoma, head and neck, liver or kidney cancer. The CDR3 DNA reads as TGCAGTGCTAGTGGTTACAATGAGCAGTTCTTC. Residues: CSASGYNEQFF.